Listed below are T cell receptor beta chains from one sample, sequenced in a study of blood T cell repertoires in COVID-19. TCRdb keeps only in-frame clones here, not all; method: immunoSEQ multiplex PCR. The repertoire includes 200,000 or so clones, around 77% of them detected once, and 17% sits in the top ten. The sample taken for sequencing was peripheral blood. The receptors stem from a man between 60 and 70 years old with active or convalescent COVID-19. CDR3s include the opening cysteine and the closing phenylalanine or tryptophan. Fields, in order: D gene, J gene, V gene, clone size, CDR3 DNA, CDR3 protein. The D gene is left open where the match is weak. For some rows the clone size is stated as once, few or many, or as a class when expanded; others skip it.

d_gene: -
j_gene: TRBJ1-1
v_gene: TRBV7-3
abundance: -
CDR3nt: TGTGCCAGCAGCTTAACACGGGGGAACACTGAAGCTTTCTTT
CDR3aa: CASSLTRGNTEAFF

d_gene: -
j_gene: TRBJ2-2
v_gene: TRBV7-2
abundance: -
CDR3nt: TGTGCCAGCAGCTTAGCCATGGGCCCCAAACTGTTTTTT
CDR3aa: CASSLAMGPKLFF

d_gene: -
j_gene: TRBJ2-7
v_gene: TRBV11-3
abundance: -
CDR3nt: TGTGCCAGCAGCTTAGCTCCAGGGTCCTACGAGCAGTACTTC
CDR3aa: CASSLAPGSYEQYF

d_gene: -
j_gene: TRBJ1-5
v_gene: TRBV7-2
abundance: -
CDR3nt: TGTGCCAGCAGCTTATTCAGGGGTAGTCAGCCCCAGCATTTT
CDR3aa: CASSLFRGSQPQHF

d_gene: TRBD1
j_gene: TRBJ1-1
v_gene: TRBV13
abundance: -
CDR3nt: TGTGCCAGCAGCTTTGCCAGGGGGCGGACTGAAGCTTTCTTT
CDR3aa: CASSFARGRTEAFF

d_gene: TRBD1
j_gene: TRBJ2-5
v_gene: TRBV7-2
abundance: -
CDR3nt: TGTGCCAGCAGCGTTTCAGGGGGCGACACCCAGTACTTC
CDR3aa: CASSVSGGDTQYF

d_gene: TRBD1
j_gene: TRBJ1-6
v_gene: TRBV6-5
abundance: -
CDR3nt: TGTGCCAGCCGACCGGGACAGGACAATTCACCCCTCCACTTT
CDR3aa: CASRPGQDNSPLHF

d_gene: TRBD1
j_gene: TRBJ2-3
v_gene: TRBV5-4
abundance: once
CDR3nt: TGTGCCAGCAGCTCTCAGGGGGCATCTGATACGCAGTATTTT
CDR3aa: CASSSQGASDTQYF

d_gene: TRBD2
j_gene: TRBJ2-5
v_gene: TRBV5-4
abundance: -
CDR3nt: TGTGCCAGCAGCTTGATGCTAGCGGGAGGTGTGGAGACCCAGTACTTC
CDR3aa: CASSLMLAGGVETQYF

d_gene: -
j_gene: TRBJ1-5
v_gene: TRBV6-5
abundance: -
CDR3nt: TGTGCCAGCGGGTCGGGAAATCAGCCCCAGCATTTT
CDR3aa: CASGSGNQPQHF

d_gene: -
j_gene: TRBJ2-7
v_gene: TRBV9
abundance: -
CDR3nt: TGTGCCAGCAGCACATTCGGGGGAGCCTACGAGCAGTACTTC
CDR3aa: CASSTFGGAYEQYF

d_gene: TRBD2
j_gene: TRBJ2-7
v_gene: TRBV6-1
abundance: -
CDR3nt: TGTGCCAGCAGTAGAGGGACTAGGGCTACGGACGAGCAGTACTTC
CDR3aa: CASSRGTRATDEQYF

d_gene: TRBD1
j_gene: TRBJ1-1
v_gene: TRBV10-3
abundance: few
CDR3nt: TGTGCCATCAGTGACGACCGACAGGGGGGGACTGAAGCTTTCTTT
CDR3aa: CAISDDRQGGTEAFF

d_gene: -
j_gene: TRBJ2-1
v_gene: TRBV7-9
abundance: few
CDR3nt: TGTGCCAGCAGCTGGGGGCATGAGCAGTTCTTC
CDR3aa: CASSWGHEQFF

d_gene: -
j_gene: TRBJ1-4
v_gene: TRBV3-1/TRBV3-2
abundance: -
CDR3nt: TGTGCCAGCCGGGAGACACTCGGGGAAAAACTGTTTTTT
CDR3aa: CASRETLGEKLFF

d_gene: -
j_gene: TRBJ1-3
v_gene: TRBV6-5
abundance: few
CDR3nt: TGTGCCAGCAGTTTCCAACACGGAAACACCATATATTTT
CDR3aa: CASSFQHGNTIYF

d_gene: -
j_gene: TRBJ2-2
v_gene: TRBV2
abundance: -
CDR3nt: TGTGCCAGCAGTGAATTCAGGAACACCGGGGAGCTGTTTTTT
CDR3aa: CASSEFRNTGELFF

d_gene: -
j_gene: TRBJ1-1
v_gene: TRBV9
abundance: -
CDR3nt: TGTGCCAGCAGCGTAGAAGAGGGTTCTGAAGCTTTCTTT
CDR3aa: CASSVEEGSEAFF

d_gene: -
j_gene: TRBJ1-2
v_gene: TRBV6-4
abundance: few
CDR3nt: TGTGCCAGCAGTGAGCAGGCTAACTATGGCTACACCTTC
CDR3aa: CASSEQANYGYTF

d_gene: TRBD1
j_gene: TRBJ1-6
v_gene: TRBV7-9
abundance: -
CDR3nt: TGTGCCAGCAGCTTGGGGACAGATACTATATATAATTCACCCCTCCACTTT
CDR3aa: CASSLGTDTIYNSPLHF

d_gene: -
j_gene: TRBJ1-4
v_gene: TRBV5-5
abundance: -
CDR3nt: TGTGCCAGCAGCTTCAGCGGAGAAAAACTGTTTTTT
CDR3aa: CASSFSGEKLFF

d_gene: TRBD1
j_gene: TRBJ2-1
v_gene: TRBV15
abundance: few
CDR3nt: TGTGCCACCAGCAGAGATCCGGACAGGGGGATTTACCCTGAGCAGTTCTTC
CDR3aa: CATSRDPDRGIYPEQFF

d_gene: -
j_gene: TRBJ1-3
v_gene: TRBV7-8
abundance: -
CDR3nt: TGTGCCAGCAGCCACGACAGTTTCTCTGGAAACACCATATATTTT
CDR3aa: CASSHDSFSGNTIYF

d_gene: TRBD2
j_gene: TRBJ2-1
v_gene: TRBV7-2
abundance: -
CDR3nt: TGTGCCAGCACCCCTCCGGGACTAGCGGGGTGGAACAATGAGCAGTTCTTC
CDR3aa: CASTPPGLAGWNNEQFF

d_gene: -
j_gene: TRBJ1-2
v_gene: TRBV12-5
abundance: -
CDR3nt: TGTGCTAGTGGTTTGGTACAGAAGTCAGTCTATGGCTACACCTTC
CDR3aa: CASGLVQKSVYGYTF

d_gene: -
j_gene: TRBJ2-6
v_gene: TRBV27
abundance: -
CDR3nt: TGTGCCAGCTGTCCCAGGGGAGCTGGGGCCAACGTCCTGACTTTC
CDR3aa: CASCPRGAGANVLTF

d_gene: TRBD1
j_gene: TRBJ1-4
v_gene: TRBV12-3/TRBV12-4
abundance: -
CDR3nt: TGTGCCAGCAGTCAGGGGGCGATTGGAAAACTGTTTTTT
CDR3aa: CASSQGAIGKLFF

d_gene: TRBD2
j_gene: TRBJ2-7
v_gene: TRBV7-2
abundance: -
CDR3nt: TGTGCCAGCAGCTTTGGGACTAGCGGAGGGGGGGAGCAGTACTTC
CDR3aa: CASSFGTSGGGEQYF

d_gene: TRBD1
j_gene: TRBJ2-5
v_gene: TRBV18
abundance: -
CDR3nt: TGTGCCAGCTCACCTCTCCGGGACAGGGTCAAAGAGACCCAGTACTTC
CDR3aa: CASSPLRDRVKETQYF

d_gene: -
j_gene: TRBJ2-7
v_gene: TRBV28
abundance: -
CDR3nt: TGTGCCAGCAGTTCCCAGGGGTTAGAGCAGTACTTC
CDR3aa: CASSSQGLEQYF

d_gene: -
j_gene: TRBJ1-1
v_gene: TRBV11-1
abundance: -
CDR3nt: TGTGCCAGCAGCTCCCTCCGGCGGAGCGCCGACACTGAAGCTTTCTTT
CDR3aa: CASSSLRRSADTEAFF

d_gene: TRBD1
j_gene: TRBJ2-7
v_gene: TRBV5-4
abundance: -
CDR3nt: TGTGCCAGCAGCCCACGGACAGGGGCGGTGGAGCAGTACTTC
CDR3aa: CASSPRTGAVEQYF

d_gene: TRBD2
j_gene: TRBJ2-3
v_gene: TRBV19
abundance: -
CDR3nt: TGTGCCAGTAGGGCCTCGGGAGGGGCCACAGATACGCAGTATTTT
CDR3aa: CASRASGGATDTQYF

d_gene: TRBD1
j_gene: TRBJ2-3
v_gene: TRBV7-2
abundance: once
CDR3nt: TGTGCCAGCAGCCTCGACAGGGGGCAGGATACGCAGTATTTT
CDR3aa: CASSLDRGQDTQYF

d_gene: -
j_gene: TRBJ2-2
v_gene: TRBV10-3
abundance: -
CDR3nt: TGTGCCATCAGTGAGTGGCAGGTTGAGTTGGGGGAGCTGTTTTTT
CDR3aa: CAISEWQVELGELFF

d_gene: -
j_gene: TRBJ2-2
v_gene: TRBV5-5
abundance: -
CDR3nt: TGTGCCAGCAGCTTAGCGCTGAACACCGGGGAGCTGTTTTTT
CDR3aa: CASSLALNTGELFF

d_gene: TRBD1
j_gene: TRBJ1-1
v_gene: TRBV3-1/TRBV3-2
abundance: -
CDR3nt: TGTGCCAGCAGCCCACGCGTCCGACAGGGCGATACTGAAGCTTTCTTT
CDR3aa: CASSPRVRQGDTEAFF

d_gene: -
j_gene: TRBJ1-1
v_gene: TRBV28
abundance: -
CDR3nt: TGTGCCAGCAGTTTCTGGGGGGGCTGGAACACTGAAGCTTTCTTT
CDR3aa: CASSFWGGWNTEAFF

d_gene: TRBD1
j_gene: TRBJ1-5
v_gene: TRBV7-3
abundance: -
CDR3nt: TGTGCCAGCAGCATAACAGGGGGTCAGCCCCAGCATTTT
CDR3aa: CASSITGGQPQHF

d_gene: TRBD1
j_gene: TRBJ2-7
v_gene: TRBV18
abundance: -
CDR3nt: TGTGCCAGCTCACCTCCGACAGGGGGCGGCTTCTACGAGCAGTACTTC
CDR3aa: CASSPPTGGGFYEQYF

d_gene: TRBD1
j_gene: TRBJ1-1
v_gene: TRBV18
abundance: -
CDR3nt: TGTGCCAGCTCACCACGGGGACAGGGGGCGGTGGTGGACACTGAAGCTTTCTTT
CDR3aa: CASSPRGQGAVVDTEAFF

d_gene: TRBD1
j_gene: TRBJ1-4
v_gene: TRBV19
abundance: many
CDR3nt: TGTGCCACTAGGGACAGGGCGGGCGAAAAACTGTTTTTT
CDR3aa: CATRDRAGEKLFF

d_gene: TRBD2
j_gene: TRBJ2-2
v_gene: TRBV7-8
abundance: -
CDR3nt: TGTGCCAGCAGCCTGGGACTAGCGGGAAGGCGGGCCACCGGGGAGCTGTTTTTT
CDR3aa: CASSLGLAGRRATGELFF

d_gene: TRBD2
j_gene: TRBJ2-2
v_gene: TRBV2
abundance: -
CDR3nt: TGTGCCAGCTCCAAGACTAGCGGGAGGACCGGGGAGCTGTTTTTT
CDR3aa: CASSKTSGRTGELFF

d_gene: -
j_gene: TRBJ2-7
v_gene: TRBV7-8
abundance: -
CDR3nt: TGTGCCAGCAGCTTAGAAGGGTTTGGGGGGTACGAGCAGTACTTC
CDR3aa: CASSLEGFGGYEQYF

d_gene: -
j_gene: TRBJ1-2
v_gene: TRBV6-2/TRBV6-3
abundance: once
CDR3nt: TGTGCCAGCAGTCGACAGGCCCACTATGGCTACACCTTC
CDR3aa: CASSRQAHYGYTF

d_gene: -
j_gene: TRBJ2-3
v_gene: TRBV24-1
abundance: -
CDR3nt: TGTGCCACCAGTGATTTTGAGGGAGCTGGCACAGATACGCAGTATTTT
CDR3aa: CATSDFEGAGTDTQYF

d_gene: -
j_gene: TRBJ2-3
v_gene: TRBV4-3
abundance: -
CDR3nt: TGCGCCAGCAGCCGGGGCAGCACAGATACGCAGTATTTT
CDR3aa: CASSRGSTDTQYF

d_gene: -
j_gene: TRBJ2-1
v_gene: TRBV7-3
abundance: once
CDR3nt: TGTGCCAGCAGCTTGTACCCGCGCTACAATGAGCAGTTCTTC
CDR3aa: CASSLYPRYNEQFF

d_gene: -
j_gene: TRBJ2-1
v_gene: TRBV6-5
abundance: -
CDR3nt: TGTGCCAGCAGAGAGAGGGCGGGCAATGAGCAGTTCTTC
CDR3aa: CASRERAGNEQFF

d_gene: TRBD2
j_gene: TRBJ2-7
v_gene: TRBV6-2/TRBV6-3
abundance: -
CDR3nt: TGTGCCAGCAGCGCTAGCGGGCACTCCTACGAGCAGTACTTC
CDR3aa: CASSASGHSYEQYF

d_gene: TRBD1
j_gene: TRBJ2-1
v_gene: TRBV24-1
abundance: -
CDR3nt: TGTGCCACCAGTGATCCGATTGGACAGGGGGCAGGCAATGAGCAGTTCTTC
CDR3aa: CATSDPIGQGAGNEQFF